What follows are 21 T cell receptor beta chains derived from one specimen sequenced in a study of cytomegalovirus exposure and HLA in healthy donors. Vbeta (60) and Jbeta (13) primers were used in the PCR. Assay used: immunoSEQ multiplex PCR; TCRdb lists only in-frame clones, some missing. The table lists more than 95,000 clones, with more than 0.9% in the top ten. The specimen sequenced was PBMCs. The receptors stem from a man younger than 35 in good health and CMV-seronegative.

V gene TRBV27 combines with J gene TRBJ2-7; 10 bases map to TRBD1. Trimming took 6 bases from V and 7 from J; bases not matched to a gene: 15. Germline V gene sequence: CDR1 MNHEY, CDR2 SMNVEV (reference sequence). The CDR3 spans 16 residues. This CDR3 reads CASRLVTGTGDEEQYF. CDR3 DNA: TGTGCCAGCAGACTTGTTACCGGGACAGGGGACGAGGAGCAGTACTTC.

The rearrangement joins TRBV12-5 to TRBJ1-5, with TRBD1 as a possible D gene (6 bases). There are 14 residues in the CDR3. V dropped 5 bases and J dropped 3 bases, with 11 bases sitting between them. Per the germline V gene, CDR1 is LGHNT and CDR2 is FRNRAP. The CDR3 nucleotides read TGTGCTAGTGGTCGGACAGTATTCAATCAGCCCCAGCATTTT. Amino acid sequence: CASGRTVFNQPQHF.

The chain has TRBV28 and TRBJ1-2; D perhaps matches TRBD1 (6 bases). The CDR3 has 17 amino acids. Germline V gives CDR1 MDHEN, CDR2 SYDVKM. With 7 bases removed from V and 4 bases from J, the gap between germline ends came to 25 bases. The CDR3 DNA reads TGTGCCAGCAACCAACAGGGCGCCGGGGGGCGAAGCTATGGCTACACCTTC. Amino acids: CASNQQGAGGRSYGYTF.

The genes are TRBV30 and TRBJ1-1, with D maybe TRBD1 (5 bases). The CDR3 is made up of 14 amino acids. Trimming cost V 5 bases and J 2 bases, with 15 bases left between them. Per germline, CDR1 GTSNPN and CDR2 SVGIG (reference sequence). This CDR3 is CAWAYDSGNTEAFF. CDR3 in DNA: TGTGCCTGGGCTTATGACAGTGGAAACACTGAAGCTTTCTTT.

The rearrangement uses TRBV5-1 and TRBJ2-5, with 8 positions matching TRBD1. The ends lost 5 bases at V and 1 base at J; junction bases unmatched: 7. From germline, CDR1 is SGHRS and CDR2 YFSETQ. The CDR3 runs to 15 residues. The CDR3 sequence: CASRGLGTGQETQYF. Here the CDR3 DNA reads TGCGCCAGCAGGGGTCTTGGGACAGGCCAAGAGACCCAGTACTTC.

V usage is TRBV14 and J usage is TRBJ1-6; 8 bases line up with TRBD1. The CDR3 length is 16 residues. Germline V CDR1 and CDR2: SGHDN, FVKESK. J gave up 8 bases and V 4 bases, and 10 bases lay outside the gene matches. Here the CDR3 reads CASSPLDRAGYSPLHF. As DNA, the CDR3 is TGTGCCAGCAGCCCCCTGGACAGGGCGGGTTATTCACCCCTCCACTTT.

The CDR3 sequence: CASSSRQGPLISYEQYF. The CDR3 DNA is TGCGCCAGCAGTTCCCGACAGGGGCCCCTAATTTCCTACGAGCAGTACTTC. This chain joins TRBV5-1 and TRBJ2-7; 8 positions agree with TRBD1. With 5 bases clipped from V and 1 base from J, the junction kept 14 bases outside the gene matches. The CDR3 length is 17 residues. Per germline, CDR1 SGHRS and CDR2 YFSETQ.

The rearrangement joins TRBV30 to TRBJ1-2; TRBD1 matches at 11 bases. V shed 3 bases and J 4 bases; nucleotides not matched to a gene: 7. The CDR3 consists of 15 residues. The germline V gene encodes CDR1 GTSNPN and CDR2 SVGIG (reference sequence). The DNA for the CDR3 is TGTGCCTGGAGCATAGGACAGGGGGCTCCCTATGGCTACACCTTC. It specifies CAWSIGQGAPYGYTF.

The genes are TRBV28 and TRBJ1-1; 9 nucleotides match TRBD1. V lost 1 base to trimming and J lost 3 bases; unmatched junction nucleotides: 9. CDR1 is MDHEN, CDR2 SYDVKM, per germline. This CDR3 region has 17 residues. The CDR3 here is CASSLLGTGGRDTEAFF. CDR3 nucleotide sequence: TGTGCCAGCAGTTTATTGGGAACAGGGGGCAGGGACACTGAAGCTTTCTTT. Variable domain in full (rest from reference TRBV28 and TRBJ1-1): DVKVTQSSRYLVKRTGEKVFLECVQDMDHENMFWYRQDPGLGLRLIYFSYDVKMKEKGDIPEGYSVSREKKERFSLILESASTNQTSMYLCASSLLGTGGRDTEAFFGQGTRLTVV.

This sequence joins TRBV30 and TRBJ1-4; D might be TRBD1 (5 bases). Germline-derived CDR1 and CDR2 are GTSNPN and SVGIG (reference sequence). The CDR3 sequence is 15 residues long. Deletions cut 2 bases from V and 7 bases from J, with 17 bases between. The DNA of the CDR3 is TGTGCCTGGAGTCTTATCCAGGGTCGAGTTGAAAAACTGTTTTTT. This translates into CAWSLIQGRVEKLFF.

CDR3 loop: CASSPSLAAKNIQYF. DNA of the CDR3: TGTGCCAGCAGTCCGTCTCTAGCGGCCAAAAACATTCAGTACTTC. V and J are TRBV27 and TRBJ2-4, with D possibly matching TRBD2 (6 bases). There are 15 residues in the CDR3. Trimming stripped 5 bases from V and 1 base from J, with 12 bases between. CDR1 MNHEY and CDR2 SMNVEV come from the germline V gene (reference sequence).

This CDR3 reads CSVEDRFRGGAYNEQFF. The CDR3 DNA sequence: TGCAGCGTTGAAGATCGATTCCGGGGGGGCGCCTACAATGAGCAGTTCTTC. J is TRBJ2-1 and V is TRBV29-1, with TRBD2 matching over 8 bases. J was trimmed by 2 bases and V by 0 bases; bases with no gene match: 9. From germline, CDR1 is SQVTM and CDR2 ANQGSEA. The CDR3 is 17 residues long.

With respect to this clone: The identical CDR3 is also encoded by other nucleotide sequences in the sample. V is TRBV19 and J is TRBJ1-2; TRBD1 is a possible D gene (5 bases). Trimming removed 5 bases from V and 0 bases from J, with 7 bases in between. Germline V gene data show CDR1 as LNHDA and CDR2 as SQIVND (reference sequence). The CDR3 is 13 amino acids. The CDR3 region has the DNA TGTGCCAGTAGTCCAGGGACTAACTATGGCTACACCTTC. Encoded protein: CASSPGTNYGYTF.

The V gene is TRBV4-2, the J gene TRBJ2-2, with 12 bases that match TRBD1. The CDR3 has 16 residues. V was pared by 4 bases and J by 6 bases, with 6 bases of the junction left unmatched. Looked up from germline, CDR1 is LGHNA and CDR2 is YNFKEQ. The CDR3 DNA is TGTGCCAGCAGCCTAGGGACAGGGGGCGACGCCGGGGAGCTGTTTTTT. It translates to CASSLGTGGDAGELFF.

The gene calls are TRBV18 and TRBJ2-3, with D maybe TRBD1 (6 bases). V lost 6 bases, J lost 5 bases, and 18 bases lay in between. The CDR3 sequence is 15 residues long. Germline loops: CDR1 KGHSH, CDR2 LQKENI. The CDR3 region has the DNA TGTGCCAGCTCCCCCTATCAGGGGCAGAAAGATACGCAGTATTTT. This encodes CASSPYQGQKDTQYF.

The CDR3 nucleotides are TGCGCCAGCAGCTTGTCAGATTACGAGCAGTACTTC. It codes for CASSLSDYEQYF. This chain joins TRBV5-1 and TRBJ2-7; D is undetermined. The V and J ends lost 1 base and 4 bases respectively, with 6 bases between them. CDR1 SGHRS and CDR2 YFSETQ come from the germline V gene. The CDR3 is made up of 12 amino acids.

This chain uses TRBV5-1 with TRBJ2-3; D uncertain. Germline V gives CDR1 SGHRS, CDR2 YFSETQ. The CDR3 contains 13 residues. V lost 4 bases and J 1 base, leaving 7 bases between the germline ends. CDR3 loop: CASSTGGTDTQYF. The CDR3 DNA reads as TGCGCCAGCAGCACCGGAGGCACAGATACGCAGTATTTT.

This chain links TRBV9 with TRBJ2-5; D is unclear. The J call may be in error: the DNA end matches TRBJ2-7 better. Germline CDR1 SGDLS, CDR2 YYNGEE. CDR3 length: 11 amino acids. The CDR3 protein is CASSVVPEQYF. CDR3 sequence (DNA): TGTGCCAGCAGCGTAGTGCCCGAGCAGTACTTC.

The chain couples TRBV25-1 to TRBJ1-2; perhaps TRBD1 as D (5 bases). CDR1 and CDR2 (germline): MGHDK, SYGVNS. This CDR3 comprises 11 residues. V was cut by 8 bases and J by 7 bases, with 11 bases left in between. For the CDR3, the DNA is TGTGCCAGCGAAGGGGTTATTGGCTACACCTTC. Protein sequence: CASEGVIGYTF.

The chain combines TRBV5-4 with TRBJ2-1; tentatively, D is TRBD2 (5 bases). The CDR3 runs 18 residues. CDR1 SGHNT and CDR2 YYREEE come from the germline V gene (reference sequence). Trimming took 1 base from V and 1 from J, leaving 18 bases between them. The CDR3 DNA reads TGTGCCAGCAGCTTGCCCCTGGGCCGGGGTATATCCTACAATGAGCAGTTCTTC. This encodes CASSLPLGRGISYNEQFF.

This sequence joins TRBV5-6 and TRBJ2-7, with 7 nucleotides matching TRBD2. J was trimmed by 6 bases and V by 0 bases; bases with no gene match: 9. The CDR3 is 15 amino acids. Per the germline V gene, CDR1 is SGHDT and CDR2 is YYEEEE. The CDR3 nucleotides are TGTGCCAGCAGCTTGGGTCCGGGGGGTCTTGGCGAGCAGTACTTC. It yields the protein CASSLGPGGLGEQYF.